This section outlines one TCR beta chain sequence together with its context. Some clones are missing from TCRdb's copy, which holds only in-frame ones; the method was immunoSEQ multiplex PCR. The sample has around 110,000 clones, approximately 90% seen once. V lost 1 base to trimming and J lost 3 bases; unmatched junction nucleotides: 5. This CDR3 spans 14 amino acids. Germline loops: CDR1 GTSNPN, CDR2 SVGIG (reference sequence). The data belong to a study of T cell changes during pregnancy in multiple sclerosis. The source was peripheral blood, collected in the third trimester of pregnancy. The chain combines TRBV30 with TRBJ1-2; 7 nucleotides align to TRBD1. The clonotype comes from a female donor in good health, enrolled as a control in a pregnancy study. The CDR3 sequence is CAWSAPGTDYGYTF. In DNA form, the CDR3 reads TGTGCCTGGAGTGCCCCCGGGACAGACTATGGCTACACCTTC.